Following are 26 T cell receptor beta chains from one sample sequenced in a study of T cell repertoires in cytomegalovirus infection. MiXCR, applied by TCRdb to the reads, yields one record per CDR3 protein. The sample shows a few hundred thousand distinct CDR3 sequences, just under 40% of them seen only once. Their target antigens are unknown. The specimen comprised cultured PBMCs, sampled from culture after CMV antigen stimulation. The receptors originated from a human donor in good health (CMV status not recorded). Some clones in this sample may be carry-over from other donors' samples.

The chain joins TRBV6-1 to TRBJ1-3; D gene ambiguous. CDR1 and CDR2 (germline): MNHNS, SASEGT. Trimming pared 1 base from V and 0 bases from J, leaving 7 bases between. CDR3 length equals 15 residues. CDR3 coding DNA: TGTGCCAGCAGTGAAGACAGCGGCTCTGGAAACACCATATATTTT. It yields the protein CASSEDSGSGNTIYF.

V gene TRBV6-6 combines with J gene TRBJ2-6; D is undetermined. Trimming shortened V by 5 bases and J by 4 bases, and 21 bases separated the two germline ends. Per germline, CDR1 MNHNY and CDR2 SVGAGI (reference sequence). The CDR3 sequence is 18 residues long. Here the CDR3 reads CASSPKYGRMGGANVLTF. In DNA, the CDR3 is TGTGCCAGCAGTCCAAAGTACGGACGGATGGGGGGGGCCAACGTCCTGACTTTC.

Comments on this clonotype: This CDR3 is missing its conserved last phenylalanine or tryptophan, likely due to a read error. Written as DNA, the CDR3 is TGTGCCAGCAGCCCCTCACGAAACAGAAACACTGAAGCTTTCTAT. Translated: CASSPSRNRNTEAFY. This chain links TRBV7-2 with TRBJ1-1; D unresolved. Per the germline V gene, CDR1 is SGHTA and CDR2 is FQGNSA. This CDR3 is built from 15 residues. Trimming removed 5 bases from V and 2 bases from J, with 15 bases in between.

CDR3 amino acids: CASRKQGFSQPQHF. In nucleotides, the CDR3 is TGTGCCAGCAGAAAACAGGGTTTTAGTCAGCCCCAGCATTTT. The J gene is TRBJ1-5, the V gene TRBV27; possible D gene TRBD1, 6 bases. Germline loops: CDR1 MNHEY, CDR2 SMNVEV (reference sequence). This CDR3 contains 14 residues. Trimming pared 6 bases from V and 6 bases from J, leaving 15 bases between.

The chain couples TRBV7-6 to TRBJ1-1; D might be TRBD1 (5 bases). From germline, CDR1 is SGHVS and CDR2 FNYEAQ. Trimming left V 5 bases short and J 0 bases short, with 10 bases between. This CDR3 is built from 14 residues. The CDR3 DNA sequence: TGTGCCAGCAGCATACTACAGGTGAACACTGAAGCTTTCTTT. It encodes CASSILQVNTEAFF.

J is TRBJ1-4 and V is TRBV6-2 or TRBV6-3; D unresolved. Germline CDR1 is MNHEY and CDR2 is SVGEGT. V was cut by 8 bases and J by 8 bases, with 21 bases left in between. CDR3 length: 15 amino acids. Here the CDR3 DNA reads TGTGCCAGCGTTCGCAGACCCGGACCAACCGAAAAACTGTTTTTT. As protein: CASVRRPGPTEKLFF.

Here the CDR3 reads CASSFRAGTVNTGELFF. The CDR3 region has the DNA TGTGCCAGCAGCTTTCGAGCCGGGACAGTCAACACCGGGGAGCTGTTTTTT. The chain links TRBV7-9 to TRBJ2-2, with 7 bases that match TRBD1. Germline V gene lookup returns CDR1 SEHNR and CDR2 FQNEAQ (reference sequence). Unmatched junction bases numbered 9, after V lost 3 bases and J lost 2 bases. The CDR3 sequence is 17 residues long.

This clonotype was detected ten times or more. The rearrangement links TRBV7-8 to TRBJ1-2; D unclear. The CDR3 runs 16 residues. Trimming took off 0 bases at V and 6 bases at J, with 17 bases between the two ends. Germline V lookup: CDR1 SGHVS, CDR2 FQNEAQ. CDR3 sequence: CASSLAHNVQAHGYTF. Here the CDR3 DNA reads TGTGCCAGCAGCTTAGCGCATAATGTCCAGGCTCATGGCTACACCTTC.

In its sample, this clonotype was seen many times. The rearrangement uses TRBV7-2 and TRBJ2-7, with TRBD2 matching over 12 bases. CDR1 is SGHTA, CDR2 FQGNSA, per germline. CDR3 length: 19 residues. With 5 bases clipped from V and 2 bases from J, the junction kept 16 bases outside the gene matches. The CDR3 spells CASSQLLLAGGWNPYEQYF. The CDR3 nucleotides are TGTGCCAGCAGCCAACTACTCCTAGCGGGGGGGTGGAATCCCTACGAGCAGTACTTC.

This clonotype was counted only a few times. The chain recombines TRBV12-3 or TRBV12-4 with TRBJ2-6, with D unresolved. CDR3 length: 18 residues. V was shortened by 5 bases and J by 0 bases, with 17 bases between the two germline ends. The CDR3 reads CASSALGRFDSGANVLTF. The CDR3 nucleotides are TGTGCCAGCAGTGCGCTCGGCCGGTTCGACTCTGGGGCCAACGTCCTGACTTTC.

The chain couples TRBV7-2 to TRBJ2-5; the match to TRBD2 covers 8 bases. Germline CDR1 reads SGHTA; CDR2 reads FQGNSA. The CDR3 runs to 14 residues. The V segment lost 0 bases and the J segment 4 bases; nucleotides outside the gene matches: 1. The CDR3 loop reads CASSLAAGVETQYF. DNA for the CDR3: TGTGCCAGCAGCTTAGCAGCGGGAGTAGAGACCCAGTACTTC.

This clonotype was recorded a few times. This chain connects TRBV7-9 to TRBJ1-5; D unresolved. The germline gives CDR1 SEHNR, CDR2 FQNEAQ (reference sequence). The CDR3 sequence is 16 residues long. V lost 1 base, J lost 4 bases, and 14 bases lay in between. CDR3 sequence reads: CASSLGWGGGNQPQHF. The CDR3 DNA sequence: TGTGCCAGCAGCTTAGGTTGGGGAGGCGGAAATCAGCCCCAGCATTTT.

The chain links TRBV7-6 to TRBJ1-6; D not certain. The V end was cut by 1 base, the J end by 8 bases, with 6 bases between. Germline CDR1 SGHVS, CDR2 FNYEAQ. The CDR3 sequence is 13 residues long. DNA of the CDR3: TGTGCCAGCAGCTTAGGGTTGGATTCACCCCTCCACTTT. Protein sequence: CASSLGLDSPLHF.

The chain joins TRBV7-2 to TRBJ2-3; no clear D. Germline loops: CDR1 SGHTA, CDR2 FQGNSA. Trimming left V 6 bases short and J 0 bases short, with 22 bases between. CDR3 length: 18 residues. DNA of the CDR3: TGTGCCAGCAGACGAAAAGTCGGGCCCCCCTATAGCACAGATACGCAGTATTTT. It specifies CASRRKVGPPYSTDTQYF.

The chain employs TRBV7-2 and TRBJ2-7; TRBD2 agrees at 8 bases. V was clipped by 2 bases and J by 0 bases; unmatched bases: 15. CDR3 length: 19 residues. Germline V lookup: CDR1 SGHTA, CDR2 FQGNSA. The CDR3 DNA is TGTGCCAGCAGCTTATCCTCCGTTACTAGCGGCATTTACTCCTACGAGCAGTACTTC. Protein sequence: CASSLSSVTSGIYSYEQYF. Based on the CDR3 plus reference TRBV7-2 and TRBJ2-7, the full variable domain is GAGVSQSPSNKVTEKGKDVELRCDPISGHTALYWYRQSLGQGLEFLIYFQGNSAPDKSGLPSDRFSAERTGGSVSTLTIQRTQQEDSAVYLCASSLSSVTSGIYSYEQYFGPGTRLTVT.

The chain has TRBV10-2 and TRBJ2-7, with 9 bases aligning to TRBD1. J gave up 7 bases and V 2 bases, and 9 bases lay outside the gene matches. The CDR3 is 15 residues long. Germline CDR1 is WSHSY and CDR2 is SAAADI. CDR3 bases: TGCGCCAGCAGTGAGCAACCGGGACAGGGCTTGGAGCAGTACTTC. Protein: CASSEQPGQGLEQYF.

The genes are TRBV27 and TRBJ2-7; D is perhaps TRBD1 or TRBD2 (5 bases each). Germline V gene data show CDR1 as MNHEY and CDR2 as SMNVEV (reference sequence). The CDR3 loop spans 13 amino acids. V dropped 5 bases and J dropped 3 bases, with 11 bases sitting between them. CDR3 nucleotides: TGTGCCAGCAGTCCGGGACCCCACTACGAGCAGTACTTC. Amino acids: CASSPGPHYEQYF.

This clonotype was picked up a small number of times. The genes are TRBV28 and TRBJ2-5; D may match TRBD1 or TRBD2 (6 bases each). Germline assignment: CDR1 MDHEN and CDR2 SYDVKM. The CDR3 loop spans 14 amino acids. V was trimmed by 5 bases and J by 6 bases, leaving 16 bases between them. Written as DNA, the CDR3 is TGTGCCAGCAGTACCCCGGAGGGACATAAGACCCAGTACTTC. Protein: CASSTPEGHKTQYF.

This clonotype was seen repeatedly, ten times or more. J is TRBJ2-5 and V is TRBV11-2; a weak D match, TRBD1 (6 bases). The germline V gene has CDR1 SGHAT and CDR2 FQNNGV. V shed 5 bases and J shed 0 bases, with 16 bases lying between them. The CDR3 is 16 residues long. CDR3 bases: TGTGCCAGCAGCAAAGTTGGGGGCGGAGACCAAGAGACCCAGTACTTC. This translates into CASSKVGGGDQETQYF.

The rearrangement uses TRBV27 and TRBJ2-1, with 9 bases lining up with TRBD2. The J segment lost 12 bases and the V segment lost 6 bases, leaving 15 bases of the junction unmatched. This CDR3 is 15 amino acids long. Germline CDR1 reads MNHEY; CDR2 reads SMNVEV (reference sequence). The CDR3 is CASSPGTSPVVGQFF. The CDR3 nucleotides are TGTGCCAGCAGCCCCGGGACTAGCCCTGTGGTGGGGCAGTTCTTC.

The J gene is TRBJ2-7, the V gene TRBV7-2; 8 nucleotides agree with TRBD1. Germline V CDR1 and CDR2: SGHTA, FQGNSA. This CDR3 has 15 amino acids. V was pared by 5 bases and J by 3 bases, with 9 bases of the junction left unmatched. The CDR3, as DNA: TGTGCCAGCAGCCCACGCCCCGGGACAGGCTACGAGCAGTACTTC. Protein: CASSPRPGTGYEQYF.

This clonotype has just a few counts. Its ends do not fully match the called genes, so a read error is possible. This CDR3 is CASVSESLFTF. For the CDR3, the DNA is TGTGCCAGCGTCTCCGAGTCACTCTTTACTTTC. This rearrangement joins TRBV25-1 to TRBJ2-7; D unresolved. The CDR3 spans 11 residues. Germline V gene data show CDR1 as MGHDK and CDR2 as SYGVNS.

As DNA, the CDR3 is TGCGCCAGCAGCTTGGGCCTGGGGGAAAAACTGTTTTTT. Translating gives CASSLGLGEKLFF. The rearrangement uses TRBV5-1 and TRBJ1-4; no definite D call. The V gene lost 0 bases and the J gene lost 8 bases, with 8 bases spanning the gap. Germline CDR1 and CDR2: SGHRS and YFSETQ. The CDR3 spans 13 residues.

This clonotype showed up just a few times. This chain links TRBV7-6 with TRBJ1-1, with 9 bases aligning to TRBD1. With V trimmed by 5 bases and J by 5 bases, 15 bases remained unmatched. Germline CDR1 reads SGHVS; CDR2 reads FNYEAQ. The CDR3 is made up of 17 amino acids. The CDR3 is CASSPLFLDRGSTEAFF. CDR3 bases: TGTGCCAGCAGCCCCTTATTCTTGGACAGGGGTTCTACTGAAGCTTTCTTT.

This chain connects TRBV18 to TRBJ1-1; possibly TRBD1 for D (5 bases). V lost 6 bases, J lost 3 bases, and 14 bases lay in between. From germline, CDR1 is KGHSH and CDR2 LQKENI. CDR3 length: 14 amino acids. In nucleotides, the CDR3 is TGTGCCAGCTCTCCGGGGCTATGGGACACTGAAGCTTTCTTT. This gives the protein CASSPGLWDTEAFF. Together with reference TRBV18 and TRBJ1-1, the CDR3 gives the full variable domain: NAGVMQNPRHLVRRRGQEARLRCSPMKGHSHVYWYRQLPEEGLKFMVYLQKENIIDESGMPKERFSAEFPKEGPSILRIQQVVRGDSAAYFCASSPGLWDTEAFFGQGTRLTVV.

V gene TRBV10-3 combines with J gene TRBJ1-1; D ambiguous. V gave up 7 bases and J gave up 5 bases, with 17 bases separating them. The CDR3 is made up of 14 amino acids. Germline CDR1 is ENHRY and CDR2 is SYGVKD. CDR3 protein: CAIKGLFLGTEAFF. For the CDR3, the DNA is TGTGCCATCAAGGGCCTCTTCCTGGGGACTGAAGCTTTCTTT.